This TCR beta chain is drawn from a study of T cell responses to AZD1222 COVID-19 vaccine. The germline gives CDR1 SEHNR, CDR2 FQNEAQ (reference sequence). This CDR3 is built from 14 residues. Losses at the gene ends were 5 bases for V and 6 bases for J; bases not matched to a gene: 8. Using immunoSEQ multiplex PCR, the repertoire was profiled, and TCRdb retains in-frame clones only, with some absent. The profile shows 120,000 or so clones, around 84% of them singletons. The chain employs TRBV7-9 and TRBJ1-2; 8 bases agree with TRBD1. The source is an adult who received the AZD1222 COVID-19 vaccine. The sequencing here drew on peripheral blood, taken 28 days after the second AZD1222 dose. The CDR3 reads CASSPRQGRDGYTF. CDR3 nucleotide sequence: TGTGCCAGCAGCCCTAGACAGGGGAGGGATGGCTACACCTTC.